The 18 T cell receptor beta chains listed next were all sequenced from one sample in a study of blood T cell repertoires in COVID-19 (dated by TCRdb to 2020 to 2022). Library construction relied on the immunoSEQ multiplex PCR assay. TCRdb retrieved this table from immuneACCESS and kept in-frame rearrangements only. Not all clones are present; in checked studies, unresolved V genes account for under half, and no reason is known for the remainder. This sample lists hundreds of thousands of clones; about 93% were detected once. 1.9% of the sample is taken by the ten largest. The sample consisted of PBMCs or T cells enriched from blood (not recorded which). Receptor source: a woman aged 18-29 years who had recovered from COVID-19.

This chain uses TRBV15 with TRBJ2-2; 9 bases align to TRBD2. V shed 2 bases, J shed 6 bases, and the junction held 4 bases outside the gene matches. Germline V gene lookup returns CDR1 LNHNV and CDR2 YYDKDF (reference sequence). This CDR3 has 15 residues. CDR3 loop: CATSRKGGRAGELFF. CDR3 in DNA: TGTGCCACCAGCAGAAAAGGCGGGAGGGCCGGGGAGCTGTTTTTT.

This chain connects TRBV9 to TRBJ2-6; no reliable D call. The germline gives CDR1 SGDLS, CDR2 YYNGEE. The V end was cut by 0 bases, the J end by 4 bases, with 11 bases between. The CDR3 loop spans 16 amino acids. The CDR3 here is CASSVAAVAGANVLTF. The CDR3 DNA reads as TGTGCCAGCAGCGTAGCCGCGGTTGCCGGGGCCAACGTCCTGACTTTC.

The rearrangement links TRBV15 to TRBJ2-3, with 11 bases identical to TRBD2. The V gene end was trimmed by 0 bases and the J gene end by 4 bases; junction bases not matched to a gene: 6. CDR3 length equals 17 residues. Germline-derived CDR1 and CDR2 are LNHNV and YYDKDF (reference sequence). The CDR3 is CATSREVAGGLADTQYF. For the CDR3, the DNA is TGTGCCACCAGCAGAGAAGTAGCGGGAGGGCTAGCAGATACGCAGTATTTT.

The rearrangement uses TRBV28 and TRBJ1-2; D gene ambiguous. Trimming pared 11 bases from V and 8 bases from J, leaving 18 bases between. Germline loops: CDR1 MDHEN, CDR2 SYDVKM. This CDR3 has 12 amino acids. The CDR3 sequence is CAVGRVESGYTF. The CDR3 DNA reads TGTGCCGTAGGGAGGGTCGAGTCCGGCTACACCTTC.

The chain links TRBV19 to TRBJ2-6, with a tentative D call TRBD2 (6 bases). Germline V gene sequence: CDR1 LNHDA, CDR2 SQIVND (reference sequence). With 6 bases removed from V and 2 bases from J, the gap between germline ends came to 8 bases. CDR3 length equals 14 residues. The CDR3 nucleotides read TGTGCCAGTAGCTGGGGGGCTGGGGCCAACGTCCTGACTTTC. This codes for CASSWGAGANVLTF.

This clone was picked up a small number of times. The V gene is TRBV4-1, the J gene TRBJ1-2; D gene unclear. The length of the CDR3 is 13 residues. Deletions cut 4 bases from V and 6 bases from J, with 12 bases between. The V gene's germline CDR1 is MGHRA and CDR2 YSYEKL. The CDR3 DNA reads as TGCGCCAGCAGCCCCTACTCGCAGGATGGCTACACCTTC. It encodes CASSPYSQDGYTF.

The rearrangement links TRBV4-1 to TRBJ2-1, with 7 bases identical to TRBD2. Germline CDR1 MGHRA, CDR2 YSYEKL. The CDR3 runs 15 residues. V shed 1 base, J shed 7 bases, and the junction held 7 bases outside the gene matches. Here the CDR3 reads CASSQGTGGGNEQFF. CDR3 bases: TGCGCCAGCAGCCAAGGGACGGGAGGTGGGAATGAGCAGTTCTTC.

The chain combines TRBV21-1 with TRBJ1-5; no check of the table's D call, TRBD1, against the DNA was made. TRBV21-1 constitutes a pseudogene. This CDR3 region has 20 residues. CDR3 loop: CASSIRALWQDTYSNQPQHF. The CDR3 DNA sequence: TGTGCCAGCAGCATCCGAGCCCTGTGGCAGGATACTTATAGCAATCAGCCCCAGCATTTT.

V usage is TRBV5-1 and J usage is TRBJ2-7, with 7 bases matching TRBD2. Per germline, CDR1 SGHRS and CDR2 YFSETQ. The V and J ends lost 7 bases and 0 bases, in that order; junction bases with no gene match: 4. There are 13 residues in the CDR3. CDR3 protein: CASALAFSYEQYF. In DNA, the CDR3 is TGCGCCAGCGCACTAGCGTTCTCCTACGAGCAGTACTTC.

This rearrangement joins TRBV16 to TRBJ1-1; 8 bases fit TRBD1. This CDR3 comprises 13 residues. CDR1 KGHSY and CDR2 FQNENV come from the germline V gene. V gave up 4 bases and J gave up 11 bases; unmatched junction bases: 9. The CDR3 coding sequence is TGTGCCAGCAGCCGGACTCTACAGGGGGACGCTTTCTTT. Protein product: CASSRTLQGDAFF. The entire variable domain, with the rest obtained from reference TRBV16 and TRBJ1-1, is as follows: GEEVAQTPKHLVRGEGQKAKLYCAPIKGHSYVFWYQQVLKNEFKFLISFQNENVFDETGMPKERFSAKCLPNSPCSLEIQATKLEDSAVYFCASSRTLQGDAFFGQGTRLTVV.

This clone appeared a single time. This chain connects TRBV14 to TRBJ1-4; 8 nucleotides agree with TRBD1. The germline gives CDR1 SGHDN, CDR2 FVKESK. The CDR3 spans 12 residues. V dropped 6 bases and J dropped 11; count of bases not matched to a gene: 5. The CDR3, as DNA: TGTGCCAGCAGTCAGGGGGCTTTTAAACTGTTTTTT. This gives the protein CASSQGAFKLFF.

V gene TRBV9 combines with J gene TRBJ2-2; possibly TRBD2 for D (5 bases). Trimming removed 0 bases from V and 5 bases from J, with 11 bases in between. From germline, CDR1 is SGDLS and CDR2 YYNGEE. This CDR3 contains 15 residues. CDR3 residues: CASSVGPTGTGELFF. The CDR3 DNA reads as TGTGCCAGCAGCGTAGGTCCTACGGGGACCGGGGAGCTGTTTTTT.

This chain connects TRBV10-3 to TRBJ1-5; no clear D gene. Germline CDR1 reads ENHRY; CDR2 reads SYGVKD. The CDR3 has 13 residues. The V end lost 4 bases, the J end lost 5 bases, and 9 bases lay between the germline ends. CDR3 protein: CAISAGVDQPQHF. Written as DNA, the CDR3 is TGTGCCATCAGTGCAGGCGTAGATCAGCCCCAGCATTTT.

This chain joins TRBV28 and TRBJ2-2, with 8 bases lining up with TRBD2. This CDR3 has 15 amino acids. V was clipped by 6 bases and J by 0 bases; unmatched bases: 3. The germline V gene has CDR1 MDHEN and CDR2 SYDVKM. The CDR3 DNA follows: TGTGCCAGCAGCGAAGCGGGAGCGAACACCGGGGAGCTGTTTTTT. Amino acid sequence: CASSEAGANTGELFF. Full variable domain (outside the CDR3, taken from reference TRBV28 and TRBJ2-2): DVKVTQSSRYLVKRTGEKVFLECVQDMDHENMFWYRQDPGLGLRLIYFSYDVKMKEKGDIPEGYSVSREKKERFSLILESASTNQTSMYLCASSEAGANTGELFFGEGSRLTVL.

This chain joins TRBV3-1 (or the pseudogene TRBV3-2) and TRBJ2-3, with TRBD2 matching over 8 bases. With V trimmed by 4 bases and J by 3 bases, 9 bases remained unmatched. The germline gives CDR1 LGHDT, CDR2 YNNKEL (reference sequence). The CDR3 spans 16 residues. The CDR3 sequence is CASSLRGTSRTDTQYF. CDR3 in DNA: TGTGCCAGCAGCCTCCGCGGGACTAGTCGAACAGATACGCAGTATTTT.

This chain links TRBV20-1 with TRBJ1-5; perhaps TRBD1 as D (5 bases). The germline CDR1 and CDR2 sequences are DFQATT and SNEGSKA (reference sequence). This CDR3 is 14 amino acids long. Between the trimmed V and J ends, which lost 3 bases and 5 bases, there was a span of 14 bases. The chain's CDR3 is CSASDSGGDQPQHF. CDR3 DNA sequence: TGCAGTGCTAGTGATTCGGGAGGGGATCAGCCCCAGCATTTT.

This chain uses TRBV19 with TRBJ2-1, with 10 bases identical to TRBD2. The V and J ends lost 5 bases and 8 bases, in that order; junction bases with no gene match: 15. The germline V gene has CDR1 LNHDA and CDR2 SQIVND (reference sequence). The CDR3 has 17 amino acids. The CDR3, as DNA: TGTGCCAGTAGTTCAGTGGGAGCGGGAGGGCCGGGTGATGAGCAGTTCTTC. Its translation is CASSSVGAGGPGDEQFF.

This chain uses TRBV28 with TRBJ1-1; TRBD1 matches at 7 bases. The V and J ends lost 5 bases and 0 bases, in that order; junction bases with no gene match: 6. The CDR3 has 15 residues. The germline CDR1 and CDR2 sequences are MDHEN and SYDVKM. The CDR3 here is CASSDTGQMNTEAFF. CDR3 DNA sequence: TGTGCCAGCAGTGATACGGGACAGATGAACACTGAAGCTTTCTTT.